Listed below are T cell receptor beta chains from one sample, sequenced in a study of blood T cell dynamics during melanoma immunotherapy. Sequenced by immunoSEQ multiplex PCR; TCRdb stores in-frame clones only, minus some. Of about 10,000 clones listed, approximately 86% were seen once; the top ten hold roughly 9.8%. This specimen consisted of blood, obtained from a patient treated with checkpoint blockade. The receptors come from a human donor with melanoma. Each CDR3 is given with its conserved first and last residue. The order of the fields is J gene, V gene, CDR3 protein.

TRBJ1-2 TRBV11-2 CASSTRDRGANYGYTF
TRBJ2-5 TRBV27 CASSDWTSLAGETQYF
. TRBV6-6 CASSLRGGLYEQYF
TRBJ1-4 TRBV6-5 CASRSPGQGGGKLFF
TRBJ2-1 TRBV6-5 CASSYSARGSYNEQFF
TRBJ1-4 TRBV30 CAWGLRGKEKLFF
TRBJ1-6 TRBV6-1 CASSVQGALNSPLHF
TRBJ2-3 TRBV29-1 CSVCLLVSTDTQYF
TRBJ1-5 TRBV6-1 CAAVSGQQPQHF
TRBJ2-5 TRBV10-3 CAIKNPGQAPSRRETQYF
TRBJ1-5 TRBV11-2 CASSLEGGVGQPQHF
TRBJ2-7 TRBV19 CASSSRGRDEQYF